The rows below give T cell receptor beta chains drawn from one sample of a study of blood T cell dynamics during melanoma immunotherapy. Profiled with immunoSEQ multiplex PCR; TCRdb holds only in-frame clones, not every one. The table has hundreds of clones, about 70% seen once. This sample comprised central memory CD8+ T cells from blood, obtained from a patient treated with checkpoint blockade. The receptors here all came from a human donor with melanoma. Each CDR3 is given with its conserved first and last residue. The order of the fields is clone size, V gene, CDR3 length, D gene, J gene, CDR3 protein, CDR3 DNA. A D gene is named only where the DNA matches it firmly. Clone size is stated in some rows and not others, as once, few, many or a class when expanded.

>.|TRBV6-5|15|.|TRBJ2-7
CASSYESAYSYEQYF
TGTGCCAGCAGTTACGAGTCAGCGTACTCCTACGAGCAGTACTTC
>few|TRBV27|14|TRBD1|TRBJ2-7
CASSLGQGSREQYF
TGTGCCAGCAGCCTCGGACAGGGGAGTAGGGAGCAGTACTTC
>hyperexpanded|TRBV6-1|11|.|TRBJ1-1
CASREGTEAFF
TGTGCCAGCAGAGAAGGAACTGAAGCTTTCTTT
>.|TRBV11-1|17|TRBD1|TRBJ2-7
CASSLGSDRDNSYEQYF
TGTGCCAGCAGCTTAGGTTCCGACAGGGATAACTCCTACGAGCAGTACTTC
>few|TRBV6-1|15|TRBD2|TRBJ2-3
CASSELAGGPDTQYF
TGTGCCAGCAGTGAACTAGCGGGAGGGCCAGATACGCAGTATTTT
>.|TRBV11-1|14|TRBD1|TRBJ1-2
CASSLAGTGYGYTF
TGTGCCAGCAGCTTAGCCGGGACAGGCTATGGCTACACCTTC
>.|TRBV30|19|.|TRBJ2-6
CAWSVELVRRISGANVLTF
TGTGCCTGGAGTGTAGAACTGGTGAGGCGGATCTCTGGGGCCAACGTCCTGACTTTC
>few|TRBV2|15|.|TRBJ2-5
CASSSRRNPQETQYF
TGTGCCAGCAGCTCAAGGCGCAACCCCCAAGAGACCCAGTACTTC
>.|TRBV5-1|15|TRBD2|TRBJ2-1
CASSRGGGGDNEQFF
TGCGCCAGCAGCCGGGGTGGTGGGGGGGACAATGAGCAGTTCTTC
>.|TRBV10-3|16|.|TRBJ1-2
CAISESKGRANYGYTF
TGTGCCATCAGTGAGTCTAAGGGGCGAGCTAACTATGGCTACACCTTC
>.|TRBV14|15|.|TRBJ2-5
CASSQETGGVSEQYF
TGTGCCAGCAGCCAAGAGACCGGCGGGGTCTCAGAGCAGTACTTC
>.|TRBV28|16|.|TRBJ1-5
CASSLDAWPSNQPQHF
TGTGCCAGCAGTTTAGATGCGTGGCCTAGCAATCAGCCCCAGCATTTT
>few|TRBV14|13|.|TRBJ1-1
CASSPSVVTEAFF
TGTGCCAGCAGCCCCTCCGTGGTCACTGAAGCTTTCTTT
>.|TRBV15|14|.|TRBJ2-2
CATSRGSETGELFF
TGTGCCACCAGCAGAGGCTCAGAAACCGGGGAGCTGTTTTTT
>hyperexpanded|TRBV11-2|17|TRBD1|TRBJ2-7
CASSLGSDRDNSYEQYF
TGTGCCAGCAGCTTAGGTTCCGACAGGGATAACTCCTACGAGCAGTACTTC
>.|TRBV6-4|16|TRBD2|TRBJ2-1
CASSSSGTSGSNEQFF
TGTGCCAGCAGTTCTTCCGGGACTAGCGGGAGCAATGAGCAGTTCTTC
>.|TRBV4-3|16|.|TRBJ2-6
CASSLGWDSGANVLTF
TGCGCCAGCAGCCTCGGGTGGGACTCTGGGGCCAACGTCCTGACTTTC
>.|TRBV5-6|13|.|TRBJ1-2
CASSLDGPYGYTF
TGTGCCAGCAGCTTGGACGGCCCATATGGCTACACCTTC
>.|TRBV6-6|13|.|TRBJ2-7
CASSYRDTYEQYF
TGTGCCAGCAGTTACCGGGACACCTACGAGCAGTACTTC
>.|TRBV4-1|12|.|TRBJ2-7
CASSQEGYEQYF
TGCGCCAGCAGCCAAGAGGGGTACGAGCAGTACTTC
>few|TRBV27|17|TRBD1|TRBJ2-1
CASSFIGGGSSYNEQFF
TGTGCCAGCAGTTTTATAGGGGGCGGAAGCTCCTACAATGAGCAGTTCTTC
>.|TRBV28|14|TRBD1|TRBJ1-2
CASSPGTANYGYTF
TGTGCCAGCAGTCCCGGGACAGCCAACTATGGCTACACCTTC
>.|TRBV5-4|20|.|TRBJ1-1
CASSLGVVNDRTKTYTEAFF
TGTGCCAGCAGCTTGGGCGTGGTGAACGACAGGACTAAGACTTACACTGAAGCTTTCTTT
>.|TRBV4-1|14|.|TRBJ2-3
CASSQDPATDTQYF
TGCGCCAGCAGCCAAGATCCCGCCACAGATACGCAGTATTTT
>.|TRBV7-2|17|TRBD1|TRBJ2-7
CASSLGSDRDNSYEQYF
TGTGCCAGCAGCTTAGGTTCCGACAGGGATAACTCCTACGAGCAGTACTTC
>few|TRBV29-1|13|.|TRBJ1-1
CSVGVREGTEAFF
TGCAGCGTTGGGGTGCGGGAGGGTACTGAAGCTTTCTTT
>once|TRBV30|14|TRBD1|TRBJ2-7
CAWCSGTGVQEQYF
TGTGCCTGGTGCTCCGGGACAGGGGTCCAGGAGCAGTACTTC
>.|TRBV18|14|.|TRBJ2-7
CASSPLKDPYEQYF
TGTGCCAGCTCACCCCTCAAAGACCCCTACGAGCAGTACTTC
>.|TRBV28|14|.|TRBJ2-7
CASSLLRYKGEQYF
TGTGCCAGCAGTTTACTTAGGTATAAGGGCGAGCAGTACTTC
>.|TRBV4-2|14|.|TRBJ1-2
CASSLGATDYGYTF
TGTGCCAGCAGCTTGGGGGCCACAGACTATGGCTACACCTTC
>few|TRBV10-1|14|.|TRBJ2-2
CASSEAGNTGELFF
TGCGCCAGCAGTGAAGCCGGGAACACCGGGGAGCTGTTTTTT
>once|TRBV6-4|13|.|TRBJ2-3
CASSERVTDTQYF
TGTGCCAGCAGTGAGCGGGTCACAGATACGCAGTATTTT
>once|TRBV25-1|13|.|TRBJ1-3
CASSEGNGNTIYF
TGTGCCAGCAGTGAGGGAAACGGAAACACCATATATTTT
>.|TRBV11-2|16|TRBD1|TRBJ2-3
CASSSPRGPEFYTQYF
TGTGCCAGCAGCTCCCCCAGGGGGCCCGAATTTTATACGCAGTATTTT
>.|TRBV5-4|14|.|TRBJ2-7
CASSLAGAGNEQYF
TGTGCCAGCAGCTTGGCAGGGGCCGGTAACGAGCAGTACTTC
>.|TRBV27|16|.|TRBJ1-3
CASSSLRQPFGNTIYF
TGTGCCAGCAGTTCCCTCCGGCAGCCCTTCGGAAACACCATATATTTT
>.|TRBV6-1|14|.|TRBJ2-5
CANNPDGDAETQYF
TGTGCCAACAACCCTGACGGGGACGCAGAGACCCAGTACTTC
>once|TRBV5-6|15|TRBD1|TRBJ2-7
CASSWFGTGGYEQYF
TGTGCCAGCAGCTGGTTCGGGACAGGGGGATATGAGCAGTACTTC
>.|TRBV6-5|15|.|TRBJ2-7
CASSYGPSVGAEQYF
TGTGCCAGCAGTTACGGGCCTAGCGTGGGGGCCGAGCAGTACTTC
>few|TRBV5-1|13|.|TRBJ1-2
CASSLDRSYGYTF
TGCGCCAGCAGCTTAGACAGATCCTATGGCTACACCTTC
>.|TRBV6-1|15|TRBD1|TRBJ2-5
CASSEGAGGQETQYF
TGTGCCAGCAGTGAAGGGGCAGGGGGCCAAGAGACCCAGTACTTC
>.|TRBV7-8|15|TRBD2|TRBJ2-1
CASSITSGPYNEQFF
TGTGCCAGCAGCATAACTAGCGGCCCTTACAATGAGCAGTTCTTC
>hyperexpanded|TRBV28|17|TRBD1|TRBJ1-3
CASSLFGQGSNGNTIYF
TGTGCCAGCAGTTTATTTGGACAGGGGTCTAATGGAAACACCATATATTTT
>.|TRBV10-1|16|.|TRBJ2-3
CASSGPVGSVTDTQYF
TGCGCCAGCAGTGGGCCGGTTGGTAGCGTCACAGATACGCAGTATTTT
>.|TRBV5-4|14|.|TRBJ2-7
CASSFGQRAYEQYF
TGTGCCAGCAGCTTCGGGCAGAGAGCTTACGAGCAGTACTTC
>.|TRBV28|15|.|TRBJ2-1
CASSSSTSKGDEQFF
TGTGCCAGCAGTTCCTCTACTAGCAAGGGCGATGAGCAGTTCTTC
>.|TRBV27|16|.|TRBJ1-6
CASSLTESSYNSPLHF
TGTGCCAGCAGTTTGACAGAGAGCTCCTATAATTCACCCCTCCACTTT
>few|TRBV4-1|13|.|TRBJ2-7
CASSQEVGYEQYF
TGCGCCAGCAGCCAAGAAGTGGGGTACGAGCAGTACTTC
>few|TRBV30|12|.|TRBJ2-1
CARLGSYNEQFF
TGCGCCCGACTAGGATCCTACAATGAGCAGTTCTTC
>.|TRBV6-4|15|.|TRBJ2-2
CASSDGTMVPGELFF
TGTGCCAGCAGTGACGGGACGATGGTACCCGGGGAGCTGTTTTTT
>.|TRBV5-1|14|.|TRBJ2-7
CASSLVLGPDEQYF
TGCGCCAGCAGCTTGGTTTTGGGTCCGGACGAGCAGTACTTC